The 15 T cell receptor beta chains below come from one sample, sequenced in a study of blood T cell repertoires in COVID-19. Assay: immunoSEQ multiplex PCR; the TCRdb copy retains only in-frame clones and omits some. The data show about 210,000 clones, around nine tenths seen once. The sequenced material came from peripheral blood. The receptors derive from a woman between 40 and 55 years old with acute or convalescent COVID-19.

The CDR3 is CASSLTAGQPQHF. In DNA, the CDR3 is TGTGCCAGCAGCTTGACGGCCGGGCAGCCCCAGCATTTT. The rearrangement uses TRBV11-2 and TRBJ1-5; D unclear. CDR3 length equals 13 residues. Germline V lookup: CDR1 SGHAT, CDR2 FQNNGV. Trimming removed 3 bases at V and 7 bases at J, with 10 bases between.

This chain joins TRBV19 and TRBJ1-2; 8 bases align to TRBD1. The germline CDR1 and CDR2 sequences are LNHDA and SQIVND (reference sequence). The CDR3 sequence is 15 residues long. CDR3 sequence: CGTLGGQGFNYGYTF. CDR3 DNA sequence: TGTGGAACCCTAGGCGGACAGGGCTTCAACTATGGCTACACCTTC.

V is TRBV10-3 and J is TRBJ2-1; TRBD2 agrees at 9 bases. Germline trimming cut 3 bases from V and 0 bases from J; bases unmatched to any gene: 6. The CDR3 totals 17 residues. In germline, CDR1 is ENHRY, CDR2 SYGVKD. The CDR3 region has the DNA TGTGCCATCAGTGACCCCCTAGCGGGGAGCTCCTACAATGAGCAGTTCTTC. This gives the protein CAISDPLAGSSYNEQFF.

The rearrangement uses TRBV4-2 and TRBJ2-2; TRBD2 aligns across 15 bases. CDR1 is LGHNA and CDR2 is YNFKEQ in the germline V gene. The CDR3 is 18 amino acids. V dropped 2 bases and J dropped 1; count of bases not matched to a gene: 2. The CDR3 sequence is CASSQWGLAGGNTGELFF. The CDR3 nucleotides read TGTGCCAGCAGCCAATGGGGACTAGCGGGGGGGAACACCGGGGAGCTGTTTTTT.

The V and J genes are TRBV19 and TRBJ1-5; 9 bases map to TRBD1. The CDR3 spans 15 residues. Germline CDR1 is LNHDA and CDR2 is SQIVND (reference sequence). With 6 bases clipped from V and 2 bases from J, the junction kept 5 bases outside the gene matches. CDR3 region: CASSPRTGGNQPQHF. DNA for the CDR3: TGTGCCAGTAGCCCCCGGACAGGGGGCAATCAGCCCCAGCATTTT.

This clone turned up a few times. This chain uses TRBV18 with TRBJ2-7, with unresolved D. The CDR3 covers 13 residues. The V end was cut by 3 bases, the J end by 2 bases, with 8 bases between. Germline V gene lookup returns CDR1 KGHSH and CDR2 LQKENI. CDR3 sequence (DNA): TGTGCCAGCTCACCTCAGGTTACCTACGAGCAGTACGTC. Amino acids: CASSPQVTYEQYV.

This clone has just one count. CDR3 amino acids: CASRFTGDTEAFF. DNA of the CDR3: TGTGCCAGCAGGTTTACAGGGGACACTGAAGCTTTCTTT. The chain carries TRBV3-1 (or the pseudogene TRBV3-2) and TRBJ1-1; 7 bases align to TRBD1. V was pared by 6 bases and J by 3 bases, with 4 bases of the junction left unmatched. This CDR3 region has 13 residues. Germline CDR1 reads LGHDT; CDR2 reads YNNKEL (reference sequence).

CDR3 DNA sequence: TGTGCCAGCAGCTTAACAACAGGGGGCAACTATGGCTACACCTTC. It is translated as CASSLTTGGNYGYTF. This sequence joins TRBV7-2 and TRBJ1-2; TRBD1 agrees at 9 bases. The CDR3 is 15 amino acids. The ends lost 2 bases at V and 2 bases at J; junction bases unmatched: 3. Germline assignment: CDR1 SGHTA and CDR2 FQGNSA.

As to this clone: One end of the junction is discordant with germline, which a read error may explain. The chain joins TRBV5-6 to TRBJ1-1; possible D gene TRBD1, 6 bases. CDR1 SGHDT and CDR2 YYEEEE come from the germline V gene. The CDR3 consists of 16 residues. CDR3 coding DNA: TGTGCCAGCAGCCAAAGGGCCTCAACAGGGAACTCTGAAGCTTTCTTT. This translates into CASSQRASTGNSEAFF.

The chain has TRBV6-5 and TRBJ2-1, with unresolved D. Germline CDR1 MNHEY, CDR2 SVGAGI. The CDR3 totals 14 residues. V dropped 2 bases and J dropped 8 bases, with 13 bases sitting between them. CDR3 sequence reads: CASSYPGRGYEQFF. The DNA of the CDR3 is TGTGCCAGCAGTTACCCCGGTCGAGGTTATGAGCAGTTCTTC.

The V and J genes are TRBV18 and TRBJ2-2; 9 nucleotides align to TRBD1. Germline V gives CDR1 KGHSH, CDR2 LQKENI. With V trimmed by 3 bases and J by 5 bases, 4 bases remained unmatched. The CDR3 extends over 15 amino acids. The CDR3 region is CASSPGTGWTGELFF. The CDR3 DNA follows: TGTGCCAGCTCACCCGGGACAGGGTGGACCGGGGAGCTGTTTTTT.

This sequence joins TRBV5-5 and TRBJ1-4, with 10 bases fitting TRBD1. The CDR3 sequence is 14 residues long. Trimming at V came to 7 bases and at J to 8 bases, leaving 8 bases not matched to a gene. Germline CDR1 SGHKS, CDR2 YYEKEE (reference sequence). CDR3 sequence: CASGRQGAGEKLFF. CDR3 DNA sequence: TGTGCCAGCGGGCGACAGGGGGCAGGGGAAAAACTGTTTTTT.

V gene TRBV13 combines with J gene TRBJ2-7; weak D call: TRBD2 (5 bases). The CDR3 extends over 12 amino acids. From germline, CDR1 is PRHDT and CDR2 FYEKMQ (reference sequence). The V and J ends lost 5 bases and 5 bases respectively, with 10 bases between them. DNA for the CDR3: TGTGCCAGCAGCCCCATTAGCGACGAGCAGTACGTC. Its translation is CASSPISDEQYV.

V usage is TRBV7-8 and J usage is TRBJ1-4, with 7 positions matching TRBD1. The V gene's germline CDR1 is SGHVS and CDR2 FQNEAQ. The CDR3 is 16 residues long. Unmatched junction bases numbered 10, after V lost 5 bases and J lost 4 bases. Written as DNA, the CDR3 is TGTGCCAGCAGCCGCGACAGGGCCCGACTTAATGAAAAACTGTTTTTT. This gives the protein CASSRDRARLNEKLFF. The full variable domain, with the rest looked up from reference TRBV7-8 and TRBJ1-4, is GAGVSQSPRYKVAKRGQDVALRCDPISGHVSLFWYQQALGQGPEFLTYFQNEAQLDKSGLPSDRFFAERPEGSVSTLKIQRTQQEDSAVYLCASSRDRARLNEKLFFGSGTQLSVL.

Only one count was recorded for this clone. The V call is TRBV7-3, the J call TRBJ1-6; 9 bases match TRBD1. V lost 5 bases, J lost 5 bases, and 10 bases stayed unmatched. The CDR3 covers 17 residues. From germline, CDR1 is SGHTA and CDR2 FQGTGA. Written as DNA, the CDR3 is TGTGCCAGCAGCCGCGGCGGGACAGGGCTTCATAATTCACCCCTCCACTTT. Its translation: CASSRGGTGLHNSPLHF.